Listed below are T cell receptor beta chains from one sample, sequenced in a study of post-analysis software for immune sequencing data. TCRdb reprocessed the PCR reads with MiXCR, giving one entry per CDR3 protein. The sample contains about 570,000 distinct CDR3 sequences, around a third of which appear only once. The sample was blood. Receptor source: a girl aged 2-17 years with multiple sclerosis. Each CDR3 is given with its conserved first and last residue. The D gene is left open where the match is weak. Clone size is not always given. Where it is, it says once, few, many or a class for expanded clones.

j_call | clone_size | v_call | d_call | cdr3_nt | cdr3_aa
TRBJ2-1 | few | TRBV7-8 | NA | TGTGCCAGCAGCTCCTTGGGGGGGCCCCGCACGAATGAGCAGTTCTTC | CASSSLGGPRTNEQFF
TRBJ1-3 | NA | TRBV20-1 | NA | TGCAGTGCTAGTGGAAGGGGGTCGGGAAACACCATATATTTT | CSASGRGSGNTIYF
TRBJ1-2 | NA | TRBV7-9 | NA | TGTGCCAGCAGCTTAGCCGGGGCCACAACTACTAACTATGGCTACACCTTC | CASSLAGATTTNYGYTF
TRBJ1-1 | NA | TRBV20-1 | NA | TGCAGTGCTAGAGGATTAGGGCAGAAAAACACTGAAGCTTTCTTT | CSARGLGQKNTEAFF
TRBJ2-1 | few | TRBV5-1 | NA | TGCGCCAGCAGCTTGTTCGAGGGAAGGACTAATGAGCAGTTCTTC | CASSLFEGRTNEQFF
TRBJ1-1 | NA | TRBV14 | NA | TGTGCCAGCAGCCCCCCCCTCCGGGGTATAAACACTGAAGCTTTCTTT | CASSPPLRGINTEAFF
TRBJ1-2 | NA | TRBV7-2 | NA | TGTGCCAGCAGCTCCCTCCTGGACCTCTCGAATGGCTACACCTTC | CASSSLLDLSNGYTF
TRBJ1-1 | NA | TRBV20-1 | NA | TGCAGTGCTAGAGATTGGGGGGACACTGAAGCTTTCTTT | CSARDWGDTEAFF
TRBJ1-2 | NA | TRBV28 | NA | TGTGCCATCGCCCGGGAAATCCAATTTGGCTACACCTTC | CAIAREIQFGYTF
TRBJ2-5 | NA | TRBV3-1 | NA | TGTGCCAGCAGCCAGGGGGGCCTACGAGAGACCCAGAACTTC | CASSQGGLRETQNF
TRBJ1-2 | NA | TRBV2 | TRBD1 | TGTGCCAGCAGCGTGGACAGGGAGCAGTACTATGGCTACACCTTC | CASSVDREQYYGYTF
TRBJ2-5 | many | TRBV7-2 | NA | TGTGCCAGCAGCTTAATTGACGGGACCCAACAAGAGACCCAGTACTTC | CASSLIDGTQQETQYF
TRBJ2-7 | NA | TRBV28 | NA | TGTGCCAGCATCTTGGCGAGGGAGCAGTACTTC | CASILAREQYF
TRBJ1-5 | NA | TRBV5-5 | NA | TGTGCCAGCAGCTTGGGGGTCCAGCGGCCCCAGCATTTT | CASSLGVQRPQHF
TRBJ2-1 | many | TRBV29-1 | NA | TGCAGCGCCAGAACGGGGGCTAGCTCCTACAATGAGCAGTTCTTC | CSARTGASSYNEQFF
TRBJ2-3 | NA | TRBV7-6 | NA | TGTGCCAGCAGCTTTGCGGGCGGGGCCACAGATACGCAGTATTTT | CASSFAGGATDTQYF
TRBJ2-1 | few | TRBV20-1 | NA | TGCAGTGCTAGAGCCCCTAGCTCCTACAATGAGCAGTTCTTC | CSARAPSSYNEQFF
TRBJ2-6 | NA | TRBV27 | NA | TGTGCCAGCACCAGCCGCTGGAGCTCTGGGGCCAACGTCCTGACTTTC | CASTSRWSSGANVLTF
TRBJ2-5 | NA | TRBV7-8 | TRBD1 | TGTGTCAGCAGCTTAATAGGGACAGGGGGCGTAGAGACCCAGTACTTC | CVSSLIGTGGVETQYF
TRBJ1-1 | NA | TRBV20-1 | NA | TGCAGTGCGCTGACAACCACGAACACTGAAGCTTTCTTT | CSALTTTNTEAFF
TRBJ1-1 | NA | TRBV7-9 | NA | TGTGCCAGCAGCGCCCGGACAGTTTTGTCTGAAGCTTTCTTT | CASSARTVLSEAFF
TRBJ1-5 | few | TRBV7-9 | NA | TGTGCCAGCAGCTTTGGCAGAGATAGCAATCAGCCCCAGCATTTT | CASSFGRDSNQPQHF
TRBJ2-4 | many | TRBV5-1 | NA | TGCGCCAGCAGCTTGGAGGGAAACATTCAGTACTTC | CASSLEGNIQYF
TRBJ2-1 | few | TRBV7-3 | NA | TGTGCCAGCAGCCTAACGGGGCTAGGGAATGAGCAGTTCTTC | CASSLTGLGNEQFF
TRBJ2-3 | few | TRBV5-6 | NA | TGTGCCAGCAGCTTCTCTTCAGATACGCAGTATTTT | CASSFSSDTQYF
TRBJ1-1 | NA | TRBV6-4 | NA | TGTGCCAGCAGTCGGGTGAGCACTGAAGCTTTCTTT | CASSRVSTEAFF
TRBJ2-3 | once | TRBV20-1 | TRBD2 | TGCAGTGCTGGCCGCCCTAGCGGGGGTGGGTCAGATACGCAGTATTTT | CSAGRPSGGGSDTQYF
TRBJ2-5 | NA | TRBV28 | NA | TGTGCCAGCCGACCCCGGGACCGCCGAGAGACCCAGTACTTC | CASRPRDRRETQYF
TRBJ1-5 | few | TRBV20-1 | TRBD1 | TGCAGTGCTAGAGTTGGGACAGGGTCGAATCAGCCCCAGCATTTT | CSARVGTGSNQPQHF
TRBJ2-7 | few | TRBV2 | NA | TGTGCCAGCAGTGAAAGCCCGGTAACCTACGAGCAGTACTTC | CASSESPVTYEQYF
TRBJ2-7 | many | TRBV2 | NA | TGTGCCAGCAGTGCCGGGTCCTTAGCCTACGAGCAGTACTTC | CASSAGSLAYEQYF
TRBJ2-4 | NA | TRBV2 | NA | TGTGCCAGCAGGGGTGGGCTAGCCAAAGACATTCAGTACTTC | CASRGGLAKDIQYF
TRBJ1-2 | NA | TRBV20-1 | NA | TGCAGTGCTAAACCGGACGGTGACTATGGCTACACCTTC | CSAKPDGDYGYTF
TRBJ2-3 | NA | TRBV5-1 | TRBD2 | TGCGCCAGCAGCTGGGGACTAGCGGGGGTCGGTACGCAGTATTTT | CASSWGLAGVGTQYF
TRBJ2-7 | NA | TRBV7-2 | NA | TGTGCCAACAGCTTGGGCGGCTACCTCTACGAGCAGTACTTC | CANSLGGYLYEQYF
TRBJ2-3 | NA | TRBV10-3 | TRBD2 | TGTGCCATCAGTCCAAGGCGGGAGTCCACAGATACGCAGTATTTT | CAISPRRESTDTQYF
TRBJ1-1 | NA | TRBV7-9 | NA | TGTTCCAGCAGCCCCATCGATGAAGGAGAAGCTTTCTTT | CSSSPIDEGEAFF